A selection of T cell receptor beta chains follows, all from one sample in a study of tissue T cells after allogeneic stem cell transplantation. TCRdb's copy holds only in-frame clones and misses some; the assay was immunoSEQ multiplex PCR. The profile shows fewer than 4,500 clones, 66% of them singletons. Sequencing was performed on left colon tissue, taken at autopsy. These TCRs come from a male donor older than 55 with lung cancer. CDR3s include the opening cysteine and the closing phenylalanine or tryptophan. D genes are given only for firm matches. Only part of the rows carry a size: once, few, many, or a class if the clone is expanded.

v_gene,d_gene,abundance,j_gene,CDR3nt,CDR3aa
TRBV5-4,TRBD2,once,TRBJ2-3,TGTGCCAGCAGCTTTCCCGCGGGAGGTGCAGATACGCAGTATTTT,CASSFPAGGADTQYF
TRBV2,TRBD1,NA,TRBJ2-7,TGTGCCAGCACCCGGACAGGGGAAGGCGAGCAGTACTTC,CASTRTGEGEQYF
TRBV6-5,TRBD1,NA,TRBJ2-7,TGTGCCAGCGGGACAGCTACCTACGAGCAGTACTTC,CASGTATYEQYF
TRBV18,NA,NA,TRBJ2-4,TGTGCCAGCTCACCCGGGGCAGGGGCCGGCAGGAACATTCAGTACTTC,CASSPGAGAGRNIQYF
TRBV5-4,NA,few,TRBJ2-2,TGTGCCAGCACCGTCAACCCTAAATATCCCGGGGAGCTGTTTTTT,CASTVNPKYPGELFF
TRBV19,TRBD1,NA,TRBJ2-7,TGTGCCAGTAAAGGGGACAGTACCACCTACGAGCAGTACTTC,CASKGDSTTYEQYF
TRBV7-2,TRBD1,few,TRBJ2-6,TGTGCCAGCAGGACAGGGTCTGGGGCCAACGTCCTGACTTTC,CASRTGSGANVLTF
TRBV6-6,TRBD2,NA,TRBJ2-7,TGTGCCAGTGCTAGCGGGCCTTCCTACGAGCAGTACTTC,CASASGPSYEQYF
TRBV10-3,NA,NA,TRBJ2-7,TGTGCCATCAGTGATCTGATAGGGGTCTACGAGCAGTACTTC,CAISDLIGVYEQYF
TRBV5-1,TRBD1,few,TRBJ1-6,TGCGCCAGCAGCTTGGGACAGGGAGGGAATTCACCCCTCCACTTT,CASSLGQGGNSPLHF
TRBV9,NA,NA,TRBJ2-7,TGTGCCAGCAGCGTAGCAGAGTCACACTACGAGCAGTACTTC,CASSVAESHYEQYF
TRBV19,TRBD2,NA,TRBJ2-5,TGTGCCAGTAGTTCGGGGGGTGGTTTGGAGACCCAGTACTTC,CASSSGGGLETQYF
TRBV29-1,TRBD2,NA,TRBJ2-7,TGCAGCGTTGAAGAATACCGGGGGGAGGGCGAGCAGTACTTC,CSVEEYRGEGEQYF
TRBV24-1,NA,NA,TRBJ2-1,TGTGCCACCAGTGATTCCGGACGGAACTACAATGAGCAGTTCTTC,CATSDSGRNYNEQFF
TRBV14,NA,NA,TRBJ2-1,TGTGCCAGCAGCCAAGACGAAACAGACTCATACAATGAGCAGTTCTTC,CASSQDETDSYNEQFF
TRBV3-1/TRBV3-2,NA,NA,TRBJ1-6,TGTGCCAGCAGGTTGGGGACGGCGGTGGCACCCCTCCACTTT,CASRLGTAVAPLHF
TRBV29-1,TRBD2,NA,TRBJ2-7,TGCAGCGTTGAAGGGGGAGGGAACCACGACTACGAGCAGTACTTC,CSVEGGGNHDYEQYF
TRBV6-2/TRBV6-3,NA,NA,TRBJ2-4,TGTGCCAGCAGTTATGGGGGAACGGCCAAAAACATTCAGTACTTC,CASSYGGTAKNIQYF
TRBV10-3,NA,NA,TRBJ2-7,TGTGCCATCAGTGCCATTCCCTACGAGCAGTACTTC,CAISAIPYEQYF
TRBV5-1,NA,NA,TRBJ1-2,TGCGCCAGCAGCTTGCAGTTCTCGGGCTACACCTTC,CASSLQFSGYTF
TRBV11-2,TRBD2,NA,TRBJ2-7,TGTGCCAGCAGCCCCCGCGGGCGGGGGGGTTCCTACGAGCAGTACTTC,CASSPRGRGGSYEQYF
TRBV11-2,NA,NA,TRBJ2-3,TGTGCCAGCAGCTTAGACCGGAACACAGATACGCAGTATTTT,CASSLDRNTDTQYF
TRBV3-1/TRBV3-2,TRBD2,NA,TRBJ2-3,TGTGCCAGCAGCCTCCTGGGCGGGAGAGACACAGATACGCAGTATTTT,CASSLLGGRDTDTQYF
TRBV5-1,NA,NA,TRBJ2-7,TGCGCCAGCAGCTTGGGGTACAACTACGAGCAGTACTTC,CASSLGYNYEQYF
TRBV19,NA,NA,TRBJ2-5,TGTGCCAGTAAATCCGGGGACCTTCCCGGGCAAGAGACCCAGTACTTC,CASKSGDLPGQETQYF
TRBV18,NA,NA,TRBJ2-3,TGTGCCAGCTCACCACCGGGTCGTCCCCTAGATACGCAGTATTTT,CASSPPGRPLDTQYF
TRBV10-3,NA,NA,TRBJ2-7,TGTGCCACCAGTCCGGGAGTTGGCGACGAGCAGTACTTC,CATSPGVGDEQYF
TRBV29-1,NA,NA,TRBJ2-3,TGCAGCGTTAATTTCGGGGACATGACAGATACGCAGTATTTT,CSVNFGDMTDTQYF
TRBV7-2,NA,few,TRBJ1-2,TGTGCCAGCAGCCCCATTAACTATGGCTACACCTTC,CASSPINYGYTF
TRBV4-3,NA,NA,TRBJ2-3,TGCGCCAGCAGCCAAGATGTCGGGTCGGCAGATACGCAGTATTTT,CASSQDVGSADTQYF
TRBV27,NA,NA,TRBJ1-1,TGTGCCAGCAGTTTAATGTTCCCAGGGCGAGGAACTGAAGCTTTCTTT,CASSLMFPGRGTEAFF
TRBV19,NA,NA,TRBJ1-4,TGTGCCAGTAGTATGCAGGCAACTAATGAAAAACTGTTTTTT,CASSMQATNEKLFF
TRBV6-5,NA,NA,TRBJ1-2,TGTGCCAGCAGGACAGGCCCCCAGGGCTACACCTTC,CASRTGPQGYTF
TRBV11-3,NA,NA,TRBJ2-3,TGTGCCAGCAGCCCGACAGCCACAGATACGCAGTATTTT,CASSPTATDTQYF
TRBV4-2,NA,few,TRBJ1-5,TGTGCCAGCAGCCAAGATTTGGGGGGAGGTCAGCCCCAGCATTTT,CASSQDLGGGQPQHF
TRBV4-2,TRBD2,NA,TRBJ2-3,TGTGCCAGCAGCCAAATAATAGCGGGAGAGTCGGATACGCAGTATTTT,CASSQIIAGESDTQYF
TRBV7-9,TRBD2,NA,TRBJ2-1,TGTGCCAGCAGCTTGAGGGAGGGCCCTACTGAGCAGTTCTTC,CASSLREGPTEQFF
TRBV7-6,TRBD2,NA,TRBJ2-7,TGTGCCAGCAGCTCGGGACTAGCGGGGCCCTACGAGCAGTACTTC,CASSSGLAGPYEQYF
TRBV7-8,TRBD1,NA,TRBJ2-7,TGTGCCAGCAGCTCCGGACAGGGGGCGCGGGAGCAGTACTTC,CASSSGQGAREQYF
TRBV19,NA,NA,TRBJ2-2,TGTGCCAGTAGTAGTACAGCGAACACCGGGGAGCTGTTTTTT,CASSSTANTGELFF
TRBV11-2,TRBD1,NA,TRBJ1-4,TGTGCCAGCAGATTGGACAGGGGTCGGACTAATGAAAAACTGTTTTTT,CASRLDRGRTNEKLFF
TRBV19,NA,NA,TRBJ2-1,TGTGCCAGTAGGGACACAGGACACAATGAGCAGTTCTTC,CASRDTGHNEQFF
TRBV12-5,NA,NA,TRBJ1-2,TGTGCTAGTGGGGAAACAGGGCAGAGCTACACCTTC,CASGETGQSYTF
TRBV27,NA,NA,TRBJ2-1,TGTGCCAGCAGCCGCCTTCAGGATGGTGAGCAGTTCTTC,CASSRLQDGEQFF
TRBV7-8,TRBD1,NA,TRBJ2-7,TGTGCCAGCAGCCCCCGGGACAGCTCCTACGAGCAGTACTTC,CASSPRDSSYEQYF
TRBV27,NA,NA,TRBJ2-5,TGTGCCAGCAGTTTAATGGAGACCCAGTACTTC,CASSLMETQYF
TRBV9,NA,NA,TRBJ1-4,TGTGCCAGCAGCGTGACGGGGACAACTAATGAAAAACTGTTTTTT,CASSVTGTTNEKLFF
TRBV7-9,NA,NA,TRBJ1-3,TGTGCCAGCAGCCCACCTCAGGGCTCTGGAAACACCATATATTTT,CASSPPQGSGNTIYF
TRBV27,TRBD2,NA,TRBJ2-2,TGTGCCAGCAGTGGGGGGGGATCGAACACCGGGGAGCTGTTTTTT,CASSGGGSNTGELFF
TRBV6-6,TRBD1,NA,TRBJ2-5,TGTGCCACCACGAGGGGGCGGTTGGAGACCCAGTACTTC,CATTRGRLETQYF
TRBV28,TRBD1,NA,TRBJ1-1,TGTGCCAGCAGTTCTCCGGGACAGAGGACCACTGAAGCTTTCTTT,CASSSPGQRTTEAFF
TRBV30,TRBD1,few,TRBJ1-2,TGTGCCTGGGGCTCAGGGGGTTCCAGCGCGGGTGGCTACACCTTC,CAWGSGGSSAGGYTF
TRBV7-2,NA,NA,TRBJ2-3,TGTGCCAGCACCGACATCGGGGCGGGGGCGGCAGATACGCAGTATTTT,CASTDIGAGAADTQYF
TRBV27,NA,NA,TRBJ2-3,TGTGCCAGCAGTTTGTCACTAGCATACCTCACAGATACGCAGTATTTT,CASSLSLAYLTDTQYF
TRBV3-1/TRBV3-2,TRBD2,NA,TRBJ2-7,TGTGCCAGCAGCTACGGGGGGGCCAGGGAGCAGTACTTC,CASSYGGAREQYF
TRBV6-5,NA,once,TRBJ1-6,TGTGCCACCGGGGGGAACAATAATTCACCCCTCCACTTT,CATGGNNNSPLHF